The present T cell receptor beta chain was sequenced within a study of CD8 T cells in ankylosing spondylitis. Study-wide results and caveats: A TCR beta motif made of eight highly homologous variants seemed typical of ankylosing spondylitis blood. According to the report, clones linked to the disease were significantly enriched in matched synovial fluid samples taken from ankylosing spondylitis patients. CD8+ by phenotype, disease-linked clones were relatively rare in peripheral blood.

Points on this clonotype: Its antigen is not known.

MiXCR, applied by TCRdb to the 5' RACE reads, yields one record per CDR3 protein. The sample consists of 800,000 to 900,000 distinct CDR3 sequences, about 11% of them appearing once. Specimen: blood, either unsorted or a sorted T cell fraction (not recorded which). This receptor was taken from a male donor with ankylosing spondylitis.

The CDR3: CASSLTAYTEAFF. The CDR3 DNA sequence: TGCGCCAGCAGCTTGACCGCATACACTGAAGCTTTCTTT. The gene calls are TRBV5-1 and TRBJ1-1; D call uncertain. Trimming took 1 base from V and 3 from J, leaving 7 bases between them. The CDR3 spans 13 residues. Germline V lookup: CDR1 SGHRS, CDR2 YFSETQ.